The 19 T cell receptor beta chains in this list originate from one sample, sequenced in a study of response to subunit inactivated influenza vaccine. MiXCR, run by TCRdb on the RT-PCR reads, gives a single entry per CDR3 protein. In the table there are about 800,000 distinct CDR3 sequences, 20% to 25% of which are singletons. Sequenced here: PBMCs from blood, sampled around 5 days after vaccination. Receptor source: a man over 45 who received an inactivated influenza vaccine.

J is TRBJ1-3 and V is TRBV3-1; TRBD1 might be the D (5 bases). Trimming cost V 2 bases and J 2 bases, with 13 bases left between them. CDR1 LGHDT and CDR2 YNNKEL come from the germline V gene (reference sequence). There are 16 residues in the CDR3. CDR3 sequence: CASSQSLRGTGNTIYF. In DNA, the CDR3 is TGTGCCAGCAGCCAATCGCTACGGGGGACTGGAAACACCATATATTTT. The full variable domain, in which reference TRBV3-1 and TRBJ1-3 provide the parts outside the CDR3, is DTAVSQTPKYLVTQMGNDKSIKCEQNLGHDTMYWYKQDSKKFLKIMFSYNNKELIINETVPNRFSPKSPDKAHLNLHINSLELGDSAVYFCASSQSLRGTGNTIYFGEGSWLTVV.

The chain links TRBV7-2 to TRBJ1-5; D unclear. The length of the CDR3 is 15 residues. Trimming shortened V by 2 bases and J by 1 base, and 9 bases separated the two germline ends. Germline loops: CDR1 SGHTA, CDR2 FQGNSA. The CDR3 nucleotides are TGTGCCAGCAGCTTAATGGGAGGGAGCAATCAGCCCCAGCATTTT. Translating gives CASSLMGGSNQPQHF. The full variable domain, its missing parts supplied by reference TRBV7-2 and TRBJ1-5, is GAGVSQSPSNKVTEKGKDVELRCDPISGHTALYWYRQSLGQGLEFLIYFQGNSAPDKSGLPSDRFSAERTGGSVSTLTIQRTQQEDSAVYLCASSLMGGSNQPQHFGDGTRLSIL.

This clonotype was counted only a few times. The CDR3 bases are TGTGCCAGCAGCGAGCCAGGACAGACAGATACGCAGTATTTT. Protein product: CASSEPGQTDTQYF. The chain is built from TRBV3-1 and TRBJ2-3, with D possibly matching TRBD1 (6 bases). V was cut by 5 bases and J by 3 bases, with 12 bases left in between. The CDR3 loop spans 14 amino acids. Looked up from germline, CDR1 is LGHDT and CDR2 is YNNKEL (reference sequence).

The chain has TRBV10-3 and TRBJ2-7, with 8 bases aligning to TRBD1. V lost 4 bases, J lost 6 bases, and 5 bases stayed unmatched. This CDR3 has 13 amino acids. Germline CDR1 reads ENHRY; CDR2 reads SYGVKD. The CDR3 DNA is TGTGCCATCAGTGGGACAGGGTCAGGCGAGCAGTACTTC. Protein product: CAISGTGSGEQYF.

A few counts support this clonotype. The CDR3 sequence: CASSLPGGEQETQYF. The CDR3 DNA follows: TGTGCCAGCAGCTTACCGGGCGGGGAACAAGAGACCCAGTACTTC. V gene TRBV5-8 combines with J gene TRBJ2-5, with TRBD2 as a possible D gene (6 bases). V lost 2 bases and J 2 bases, leaving 13 bases between the germline ends. There are 15 residues in the CDR3. In germline, CDR1 is SGHTS, CDR2 YDEGEE.

This clonotype was counted only a few times. The V gene is TRBV12-3 or TRBV12-4, the J gene TRBJ2-7; D not certain. This CDR3 spans 14 amino acids. V was trimmed by 3 bases and J by 2 bases, leaving 11 bases between them. The DNA of the CDR3 is TGTGCCAGCAGTTTGAATACAGCAGCCTACGAGCAGTACTTC. Translation gives CASSLNTAAYEQYF.

V is TRBV20-1 and J is TRBJ2-7; possible D gene TRBD1, 5 bases. Germline lookup yields CDR1 DFQATT and CDR2 SNEGSKA (reference sequence). CDR3 length: 14 residues. V shed 6 bases and J shed 2 bases, with 17 bases lying between them. CDR3 sequence (DNA): TGCAGTGCAGCAAACTTCAGGGCGACCTACGAGCAGTACTTC. As protein: CSAANFRATYEQYF.

Only a few counts were recorded for this clonotype. The chain is built from TRBV6-1 and TRBJ2-5, with D maybe TRBD2 (5 bases). This CDR3 spans 14 amino acids. In germline, CDR1 is MNHNS, CDR2 SASEGT. V lost 2 bases to trimming and J lost 4 bases, with 11 bases between them. In DNA, the CDR3 is TGTGCCAGCAGTGAATCGGGAAAAGGAGAGACCCAGTACTTC. Translating gives CASSESGKGETQYF.

The table lists this clonotype with a few counts. V and J are TRBV29-1 and TRBJ2-7; D unclear. V lost 5 bases and J 5 bases, leaving 10 bases between the germline ends. The germline CDR1 and CDR2 sequences are SQVTM and ANQGSEA. This CDR3 contains 11 residues. Here the CDR3 reads CSVMGIHEQYF. Written as DNA, the CDR3 is TGCAGCGTTATGGGAATCCACGAGCAGTACTTC.

This clonotype turned up a few times. The chain combines TRBV20-1 with TRBJ2-4; TRBD1 or TRBD2 may be the D gene (5 bases each). This CDR3 contains 14 residues. The V gene's germline CDR1 is DFQATT and CDR2 SNEGSKA (reference sequence). Trimming took off 3 bases at V and 6 bases at J, with 15 bases between the two ends. As DNA, the CDR3 is TGCAGTGCTAGCCTCCGGGGCCCGGGAAACATTCAGTACTTC. It is translated as CSASLRGPGNIQYF.

The chain's CDR3 is CASSLDDSANPNYGYTF. CDR3 coding DNA: TGCGCCAGCAGCTTGGACGACAGTGCTAATCCTAACTATGGCTACACCTTC. The V call is TRBV5-1, the J call TRBJ1-2, with D perhaps matching TRBD1 (5 bases). Trimming cost V 0 bases and J 0 bases, with 15 bases left between them. CDR1 is SGHRS and CDR2 is YFSETQ in the germline V gene. The CDR3 extends over 17 amino acids.

In its sample, this clonotype was seen a few times. This sequence joins TRBV5-1 and TRBJ2-1; the D is unclear. Germline-derived CDR1 and CDR2 are SGHRS and YFSETQ. This CDR3 has 17 residues. V shed 1 base and J shed 5 bases, with 19 bases lying between them. Here the CDR3 reads CASSLLTGGEINNEQFF. The CDR3 bases are TGCGCCAGCAGCTTGCTGACCGGCGGTGAGATCAACAATGAGCAGTTCTTC.

This chain joins TRBV5-1 and TRBJ2-7, with D hard to call. The ends were cut back, 5 bases at V and 0 bases at J, with 9 bases in the middle. The CDR3 contains 13 residues. Germline V gene sequence: CDR1 SGHRS, CDR2 YFSETQ. The CDR3 here is CASSSTFSYEQYF. CDR3 nucleotides: TGCGCCAGCAGTTCAACCTTCTCCTACGAGCAGTACTTC.

The chain combines TRBV7-9 with TRBJ2-7; D is perhaps TRBD2 (7 bases). There are 12 residues in the CDR3. Germline lookup yields CDR1 SEHNR and CDR2 FQNEAQ (reference sequence). V lost 10 bases, J lost 5 bases, and 15 bases lay in between. The CDR3 sequence is CATRSGGDEQYF. The CDR3, as DNA: TGTGCCACTAGATCGGGGGGCGACGAGCAGTACTTC. The entire variable domain, with the rest obtained from reference TRBV7-9 and TRBJ2-7, is as follows: DTGVSQNPRHKITKRGQNVTFRCDPISEHNRLYWYRQTLGQGPEFLTYFQNEAQLEKSRLLSDRFSAERPKGSFSTLEIQRTEQGDSAMYLCATRSGGDEQYFGPGTRLTVT.

The rearrangement links TRBV2 to TRBJ2-3, with 13 bases fitting TRBD2. The CDR3 runs 16 residues. Germline V lookup: CDR1 SNHLY, CDR2 FYNNEI. The trim removed 5 bases at V and 2 bases at J, leaving 4 bases unmatched. The DNA of the CDR3 is TGTGCCAGCAGTTCGACTAGCGGGGGGTACACAGATACGCAGTATTTT. The encoded protein is CASSSTSGGYTDTQYF.

The V gene is TRBV6-2 or TRBV6-3, the J gene TRBJ1-1, with D possibly TRBD1 on 6 matching bases. Germline lookup yields CDR1 MNHEY and CDR2 SVGEGT. This CDR3 has 14 residues. V lost 7 bases, J lost 6 bases, and 18 bases lay in between. Here the CDR3 DNA reads TGTGCCAGCAAGGACAGAAGACTGCTCGCTGAAGCTTTCTTT. Translated, it gives CASKDRRLLAEAFF.

In its sample, this clonotype was seen a few times. This chain connects TRBV24-1 to TRBJ1-1; D uncertain. Germline lookup yields CDR1 KGHDR and CDR2 SFDVKD. This CDR3 contains 13 residues. Between the trimmed V and J ends, which lost 5 bases and 1 base, there was a span of 7 bases. Written as DNA, the CDR3 is TGTGCCACCAGTGGTCCGGGGAACACTGAAGCTTTCTTT. Translated: CATSGPGNTEAFF.

This clonotype turned up a few times. The rearrangement uses TRBV12-3 or TRBV12-4 and TRBJ2-2; 9 bases are shared with TRBD2. Trimming cost V 6 bases and J 4 bases; bases outside gene matches: 12. This CDR3 is built from 17 residues. In nucleotides, the CDR3 is TGTGCCAGCAGCCCGATGGGGAGCGGGGGGTTCACCGGGGAGCTGTTTTTT. Amino acids: CASSPMGSGGFTGELFF.

This rearrangement joins TRBV12-3 or TRBV12-4 to TRBJ1-1, with a tentative D call TRBD1 (5 bases). CDR3 length: 14 amino acids. Trimming pared 5 bases from V and 0 bases from J, leaving 10 bases between. CDR3 sequence (DNA): TGTGCCAGCAGTACAGCGGGGGTGAACACTGAAGCTTTCTTT. Its translation is CASSTAGVNTEAFF.